A selection of T cell receptor beta chains follows, all from one sample in a study of T cells after yellow fever vaccination. In TCRdb, the 5' RACE reads were re-called with MiXCR into one record per CDR3 protein. The table records hundreds of thousands of distinct CDR3 sequences, over 8% of them present only once. The material sequenced was PBMCs, taken on the day of the first yellow fever vaccination. Source of these receptors: a man aged 18 to 29 who received the YFV17D yellow fever vaccine. Each CDR3 is given with its conserved first and last residue. A D gene is named only where the DNA matches it firmly. Clone sizes are given selectively: once, few, many, or a class where the clone is expanded.

TRBJ2-2	many	TRBV11-2	TRBD2	CASSSPAGGANTGELFF	TGTGCCAGCAGCTCGCCCGCCGGGGGGGCGAACACCGGGGAGCTGTTTTTT
TRBJ2-1	-	TRBV25-1	TRBD1	CASSETRGGLYNEQFF	TGTGCCAGCAGTGAAACTAGAGGGGGCCTATACAATGAGCAGTTCTTC
TRBJ1-3	few	TRBV28	-	CASSFGGSIGNTIYF	TGTGCCAGCAGTTTCGGAGGGTCGATCGGAAACACCATATATTTT
TRBJ1-2	few	TRBV5-1	-	CASSQEQVFGYTF	TGCGCCAGCAGCCAGGAGCAAGTCTTTGGCTACACCTTC
TRBJ1-1	many	TRBV2	-	CASRGAGAMNTEAFF	TGTGCCAGCAGGGGGGCCGGGGCGATGAACACTGAAGCTTTCTTT
TRBJ2-1	-	TRBV11-2	-	CASSPGTNNEQFF	TGTGCCAGCAGTCCCGGGACAAACAATGAGCAGTTCTTC
TRBJ2-1	many	TRBV28	TRBD2	CASSFSASGGRNEQFF	TGTGCCAGCAGTTTTTCCGCTAGCGGGGGTAGAAATGAGCAGTTCTTC
TRBJ2-5	-	TRBV5-8	TRBD2	CASSLVRGGAETQYF	TGTGCCAGCAGCTTGGTCCGCGGGGGGGCAGAGACCCAGTACTTC
TRBJ2-3	many	TRBV10-3	TRBD2	CAIKSGGGADTQYF	TGTGCCATCAAGAGCGGGGGAGGGGCAGATACGCAGTATTTT
TRBJ2-1	few	TRBV5-1	-	CASSVQGGIPYNEQFF	TGCGCCAGCAGCGTGCAGGGTGGGATCCCCTACAATGAGCAGTTCTTC
TRBJ2-2	-	TRBV18	-	CASGSTGELFF	TGTGCCAGCGGGAGTACCGGGGAGCTGTTTTTT
TRBJ2-7	many	TRBV20-1	TRBD2	CSANRVAGGYEQYF	TGCAGTGCGAATCGTGTAGCGGGGGGGTACGAGCAGTACTTC
TRBJ1-4	-	TRBV20-1	-	CSAMDQMGEKLFF	TGCAGTGCCATGGACCAGATGGGGGAAAAACTGTTTTTT
TRBJ1-2	-	TRBV4-3	TRBD1	CASSQDSGTGAYYGYTF	TGCGCCAGCAGCCAAGATTCCGGGACAGGGGCTTACTATGGCTACACCTTC
TRBJ2-2	-	TRBV11-2	TRBD2	CASSPQWRGGPEGGTGELFF	TGTGCCAGCAGCCCTCAATGGCGGGGGGGCCCTGAAGGCGGCACCGGGGAGCTGTTTTTT
TRBJ1-5	few	TRBV15	-	CATRDSGTQPQHF	TGTGCCACAAGGGACTCAGGGACACAGCCCCAGCATTTT
TRBJ2-2	-	TRBV11-2	-	CASSPLGQARISNTGELFF	TGTGCCAGCAGCCCTCTCGGGCAGGCCCGAATATCGAACACCGGGGAGCTGTTTTTT
TRBJ2-3	-	TRBV29-1	TRBD2	CSFRLASTDTQYF	TGCAGCTTCCGACTAGCGAGCACAGATACGCAGTATTTT
TRBJ1-6	few	TRBV4-3	TRBD1	CASSQELGGRESPLHF	TGCGCCAGCAGCCAAGAATTAGGGGGCAGGGAATCACCCCTCCACTTT
TRBJ1-2	few	TRBV5-6	TRBD1	CASSLFTRDSQEVFGYTF	TGTGCCAGCAGCTTGTTTACCCGGGACAGCCAAGAAGTTTTTGGCTACACCTTC
TRBJ1-6	-	TRBV4-3	-	CASSQDRQRPPPLHF	TGCGCCAGCAGCCAAGATAGGCAAAGGCCGCCACCCCTCCACTTT
TRBJ1-1	-	TRBV9	-	CASSVVGGNTEAFF	TGTGCCAGCAGCGTAGTCGGGGGTAACACTGAAGCTTTCTTT
TRBJ2-2	few	TRBV7-2	-	CASRSIVNTGELFF	TGTGCCAGCAGATCCATAGTGAACACCGGGGAGCTGTTTTTT
TRBJ1-5	few	TRBV20-1	-	CSARTRNGQPQHF	TGCAGTGCTAGGACGCGGAACGGACAGCCCCAGCATTTT
TRBJ2-1	many	TRBV25-1	-	CASSESLVGGYEQFF	TGTGCCAGCAGTGAATCTCTGGTGGGAGGCTATGAGCAGTTCTTC
TRBJ2-3	once	TRBV7-3	TRBD2	CAFTLTSGGPGGTDTQYF	TGTGCCTTCACCCTCACTAGCGGGGGGCCGGGAGGCACAGATACGCAGTATTTT
TRBJ2-3	few	TRBV7-9	-	CASSLTPYSTDTQYF	TGTGCCAGCAGCTTAACCCCCTACAGTACAGATACGCAGTATTTT
TRBJ2-1	-	TRBV20-1	TRBD2	CSACTSGDYNEQFF	TGCAGTGCGTGTACTAGCGGGGATTACAATGAGCAGTTCTTC
TRBJ2-2	few	TRBV5-1	TRBD2	CASSLRAGDTGELFF	TGCGCCAGCAGCTTGCGAGCGGGAGACACCGGGGAGCTGTTTTTT
TRBJ1-6	-	TRBV6-1	TRBD1	CASLGQGNSPLHF	TGTGCCAGCCTAGGACAGGGGAATTCACCCCTCCACTTT
TRBJ2-5	-	TRBV9	-	CASSVGSAGRQETQYF	TGTGCCAGCAGCGTAGGGTCCGCTGGCCGCCAAGAGACCCAGTACTTC
TRBJ2-1	few	TRBV18	TRBD2	CASSPGLVGYNEQFF	TGTGCCAGCTCACCTGGACTAGTGGGCTACAATGAGCAGTTCTTC
TRBJ2-1	few	TRBV15	-	CATSRAVQSSYNEQFF	TGTGCCACCAGCAGAGCGGTACAGAGCTCCTACAATGAGCAGTTCTTC
TRBJ2-7	-	TRBV7-2	-	CASSSDETSYEQYF	TGTGCCAGCAGCTCGGACGAAACCTCCTACGAGCAGTACTTC
TRBJ2-1	-	TRBV6-2/TRBV6-3	-	CASSYLSQAIEQFF	TGTGCCAGCAGTTATCTCAGCCAGGCTATTGAGCAGTTCTTC
TRBJ2-3	few	TRBV29-1	-	CSVERGATGDTQYF	TGCAGCGTTGAACGGGGGGCCACGGGAGATACGCAGTATTTT
TRBJ2-7	-	TRBV4-1	TRBD1	CASSQGTGELYEQYF	TGCGCCAGCAGCCAAGGGACAGGGGAACTTTACGAGCAGTACTTC
TRBJ2-7	many	TRBV4-2	TRBD1	CASSQGQGVYEQYF	TGTGCCAGCAGCCAAGGACAGGGCGTCTACGAGCAGTACTTC
TRBJ1-2	-	TRBV19	-	CASLGGILYGYTF	TGTGCCAGCCTAGGCGGGATCCTTTATGGCTACACCTTC
TRBJ1-1	-	TRBV19	-	CASSIDRRTTEAFF	TGTGCCAGTAGTATAGATCGGAGGACAACTGAAGCTTTCTTT
TRBJ2-2	-	TRBV6-1	-	CASSEGSGPLNTGELFF	TGTGCCAGCAGTGAAGGTTCGGGGCCCCTTAACACCGGGGAGCTGTTTTTT
TRBJ1-5	-	TRBV10-3	-	CAISELGQPQHF	TGTGCCATCAGTGAGTTGGGGCAGCCCCAGCATTTT